A single sample gave rise to the 19 T cell receptor beta chains below, sequenced in a study of T cells after yellow fever vaccination (dated by TCRdb to between 2018 and 2021). According to the study, the label for this sample's treatment or condition signals: live attenuated yellow fever vaccine strain. Library preparation used 5' RACE. Reads for this sample came from an Illumina HiSeq 2500. TCRdb trimmed public reads at Q25 via fastp, called clones via MiXCR and kept in-frame beta chains. Rows matching on CDR3 protein sequence are summarized as one entry with the most common DNA and genes. Within this sample are just under 600,000 distinct CDR3 sequences, with 13% of them counted one time only. The top ten constitute over 12% of the sample. Source: PBMCs, taken on the day of the yellow fever booster vaccination. All receptors derive from a man in his thirties or forties who received the YFV17D yellow fever vaccine.

This clonotype has only a few counts. The V gene is TRBV5-6, the J gene TRBJ1-1; D is unresolved. Looked up from germline, CDR1 is SGHDT and CDR2 is YYEEEE. The CDR3 covers 17 residues. The V and J ends lost 4 bases and 0 bases respectively, with 19 bases between them. The CDR3 region has the DNA TGTGCCAGCAGCCATTCGGTCGATAGGATCATGAACACTGAAGCTTTCTTT. Translating gives CASSHSVDRIMNTEAFF.

The chain employs TRBV28 and TRBJ2-7; 11 positions match TRBD1. The V gene's germline CDR1 is MDHEN and CDR2 SYDVKM. The CDR3 runs to 15 residues. V was clipped by 10 bases and J by 2 bases; unmatched bases: 10. The CDR3: CATRTGGEIAYEQYF. The DNA of the CDR3 is TGTGCCACCCGGACAGGGGGCGAGATTGCCTACGAGCAGTACTTC.

This clonotype was observed a handful of times. This chain connects TRBV7-2 to TRBJ1-5; TRBD1 matches at 7 bases. The CDR3 runs to 15 residues. V dropped 3 bases and J dropped 10; count of bases not matched to a gene: 12. The germline V gene has CDR1 SGHTA and CDR2 FQGNSA. This chain's CDR3 is CASSFNTGVQEPQHF. The DNA for the CDR3 is TGTGCCAGCAGCTTCAATACAGGGGTCCAGGAACCCCAGCATTTT.

The sample holds many counts of this clonotype. The germline gene is not matched at one end of the junction; a read error may be the cause. The CDR3 protein is CSVEDRVTYEQYF. The CDR3 region has the DNA TGCAGCGTGGAAGATAGAGTCACCTACGAGCAGTACTTC. The chain has TRBV29-1 and TRBJ2-7; the D is unclear. Looked up from germline, CDR1 is SQVTM and CDR2 is ANQGSEA. This CDR3 contains 13 residues.

The CDR3 sequence is CASSFGSTGGQFF. The CDR3 region has the DNA TGTGCCAGCAGTTTTGGCTCTACCGGGGGGCAGTTCTTC. The chain is built from TRBV12-3 or TRBV12-4 and TRBJ2-1; D might be TRBD2 (6 bases). The CDR3 consists of 13 residues. The V and J ends lost 3 bases and 12 bases respectively, with 15 bases between them.

In this sample, this clonotype turned up a few times. This rearrangement joins TRBV11-1 to TRBJ2-1, with D hard to call. Germline V gene data show CDR1 as SGHAT and CDR2 as FQDESV (reference sequence). V was clipped by 3 bases and J by 1 base, with 10 bases between them. This CDR3 region has 15 residues. The CDR3 loop is CASSFRGISYNEQFF. For the CDR3, the DNA is TGTGCCAGCAGCTTTCGCGGAATTTCCTACAATGAGCAGTTCTTC.

This clonotype came up a few times. The J gene is TRBJ2-2, the V gene TRBV15; 7 nucleotides line up with TRBD2. The V gene end was trimmed by 0 bases and the J gene end by 4 bases; junction bases not matched to a gene: 5. Germline lookup yields CDR1 LNHNV and CDR2 YYDKDF (reference sequence). The CDR3 runs 16 residues. The CDR3 bases are TGTGCCACCAGCAGAGACGGTAGCGGGCTCACCGGGGAGCTGTTTTTT. This encodes CATSRDGSGLTGELFF.

The table lists this clonotype with a few counts. Written as DNA, the CDR3 is TGTGCCAGCAGCTTCCGTGGGGGTAGCAATCAGCCCCAGCATTTT. This encodes CASSFRGGSNQPQHF. The genes are TRBV5-5 and TRBJ1-5; possibly TRBD1 for D (5 bases). Germline V lookup: CDR1 SGHKS, CDR2 YYEKEE (reference sequence). V gave up 2 bases and J gave up 0 bases, with 9 bases separating them. The CDR3 runs 15 residues.

This clonotype was observed a few times. The chain is built from TRBV9 and TRBJ1-1, with D perhaps TRBD1 (6 bases). V was clipped by 4 bases and J by 5 bases, with 15 bases between them. Germline loops: CDR1 SGDLS, CDR2 YYNGEE. The CDR3 covers 14 residues. In DNA, the CDR3 is TGTGCCAGCAGCCCTCGACAGGCGGGGACTGAAGCTTTCTTT. This sequence encodes CASSPRQAGTEAFF.

This clonotype came up a few times. This chain uses TRBV20-1 with TRBJ2-1, with 11 bases matching TRBD2. Germline V gene data show CDR1 as DFQATT and CDR2 as SNEGSKA (reference sequence). V was pared by 0 bases and J by 5 bases, with 12 bases of the junction left unmatched. The CDR3 runs to 18 residues. The chain's CDR3 is CSARDVKASGRSHNEQFF. As DNA, the CDR3 is TGCAGTGCTAGAGATGTAAAGGCTAGCGGGAGGAGTCACAATGAGCAGTTCTTC.

The rearrangement uses TRBV5-5 and TRBJ1-1; D ambiguous. Per the germline V gene, CDR1 is SGHKS and CDR2 is YYEKEE (reference sequence). This CDR3 has 13 amino acids. V lost 5 bases to trimming and J lost 4 bases, with 12 bases between them. The CDR3 reads CASSFEPATEAFF. CDR3 sequence (DNA): TGTGCCAGCAGTTTCGAACCTGCCACTGAAGCTTTCTTT.

This clonotype was observed a handful of times. The V call is TRBV6-2 or TRBV6-3, the J call TRBJ1-1; D gene unclear. CDR1 is MNHEY, CDR2 SVGEGT, per germline. This CDR3 spans 14 amino acids. The V end lost 6 bases, the J end lost 1 base, and 12 bases lay between the germline ends. The CDR3 sequence is CASRSTKRNTEAFF. The DNA of the CDR3 is TGTGCCAGCAGATCAACAAAAAGGAACACTGAAGCTTTCTTT.

This clonotype came up a few times. V is TRBV20-1 and J is TRBJ1-1; no firm D call. The length of the CDR3 is 12 residues. The V and J ends lost 3 bases and 1 base respectively, with 6 bases between them. The V gene's germline CDR1 is DFQATT and CDR2 SNEGSKA (reference sequence). In nucleotides, the CDR3 is TGCAGTGCTAGTTCCTCGAACACTGAAGCTTTCTTT. Its protein product is CSASSSNTEAFF.

This clonotype has a handful of counts. The chain carries TRBV28 and TRBJ2-7, with 9 bases matching TRBD1. The CDR3 consists of 15 residues. Losses at the gene ends were 6 bases for V and 7 bases for J; bases not matched to a gene: 13. The germline V gene has CDR1 MDHEN and CDR2 SYDVKM. In DNA, the CDR3 is TGTGCCAGCAGCCGAACAGGGGGCGGTTTTCGTGAGCAGTACTTC. Its protein is CASSRTGGGFREQYF.

The rearrangement joins TRBV5-1 to TRBJ1-1; D unclear. V lost 2 bases to trimming and J lost 1 base, with 9 bases between them. Germline V gene data show CDR1 as SGHRS and CDR2 as YFSETQ. There are 14 residues in the CDR3. The CDR3 sequence is CASSFIGQNTEAFF. CDR3 sequence (DNA): TGCGCCAGCAGCTTTATAGGTCAGAACACTGAAGCTTTCTTT.

This clonotype was found a few times. This chain joins TRBV18 and TRBJ1-2; a weak D match, TRBD1 (5 bases). V shed 2 bases and J shed 8 bases, with 12 bases lying between them. Germline values: CDR1 KGHSH, CDR2 LQKENI. The CDR3 covers 13 residues. CDR3 nucleotide sequence: TGTGCCAGCTCACCAGTTGGAGGGGAAGGCTACACCTTC. This encodes CASSPVGGEGYTF. Variable domain in full (rest from reference TRBV18 and TRBJ1-2): NAGVMQNPRHLVRRRGQEARLRCSPMKGHSHVYWYRQLPEEGLKFMVYLQKENIIDESGMPKERFSAEFPKEGPSILRIQQVVRGDSAAYFCASSPVGGEGYTFGSGTRLTVV.

This clonotype has more than one count but fewer than ten. The chain links TRBV28 to TRBJ2-7; the D gene could be TRBD1 or TRBD2 (6 bases each). From germline, CDR1 is MDHEN and CDR2 SYDVKM. Deletions cut 11 bases from V and 3 bases from J, with 14 bases between. This CDR3 spans 12 amino acids. The CDR3, as DNA: TGTGCCGTGGAGGGGGGAGGCTACGAGCAGTACTTC. This gives the protein CAVEGGGYEQYF.

This clonotype was counted only a few times. J is TRBJ1-1 and V is TRBV10-1; 11 bases agree with TRBD1. Germline V gene lookup returns CDR1 WNHNN and CDR2 SYGVQD (reference sequence). V trimming: 7 bases; J trimming: 7 bases; junction bases outside the gene matches: 5. The CDR3 covers 13 residues. CDR3 protein: CASNRDRGGEAFF. Here the CDR3 DNA reads TGCGCCAGCAATCGGGACAGGGGGGGTGAAGCTTTCTTT.

V gene TRBV7-9 combines with J gene TRBJ2-7, with 7 bases aligning to TRBD1. CDR3 length: 14 residues. Germline assignment: CDR1 SEHNR and CDR2 FQNEAQ (reference sequence). The ends lost 5 bases at V and 2 bases at J; junction bases unmatched: 6. The CDR3 DNA follows: TGTGCCAGCAGCCCAGGGGGAAAGGCCTACGAGCAGTACTTC. Protein: CASSPGGKAYEQYF.